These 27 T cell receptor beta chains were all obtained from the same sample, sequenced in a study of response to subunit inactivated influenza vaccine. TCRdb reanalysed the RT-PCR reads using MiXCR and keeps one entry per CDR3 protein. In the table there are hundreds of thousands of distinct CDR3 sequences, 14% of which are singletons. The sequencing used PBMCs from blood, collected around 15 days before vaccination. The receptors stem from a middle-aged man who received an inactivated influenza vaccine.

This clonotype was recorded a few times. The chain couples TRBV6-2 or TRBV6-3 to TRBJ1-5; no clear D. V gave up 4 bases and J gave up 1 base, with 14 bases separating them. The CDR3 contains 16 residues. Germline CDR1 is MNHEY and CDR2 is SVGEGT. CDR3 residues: CASSLRTIRSNQPQHF. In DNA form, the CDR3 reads TGTGCCAGCAGTTTGAGAACGATACGAAGCAATCAGCCCCAGCATTTT.

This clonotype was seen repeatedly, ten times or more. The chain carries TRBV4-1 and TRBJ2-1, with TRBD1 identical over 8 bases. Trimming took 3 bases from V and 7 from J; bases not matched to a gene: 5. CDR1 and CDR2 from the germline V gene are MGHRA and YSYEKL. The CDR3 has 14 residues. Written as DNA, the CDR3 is TGCGCCAGCAGCCAGACCACAGGGGGTAATGAGCAGTTCTTC. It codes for CASSQTTGGNEQFF.

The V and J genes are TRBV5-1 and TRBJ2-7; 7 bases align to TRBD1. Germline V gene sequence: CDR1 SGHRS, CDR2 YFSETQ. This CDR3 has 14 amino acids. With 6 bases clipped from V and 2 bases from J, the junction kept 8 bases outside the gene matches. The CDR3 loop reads CASTEGQKAYEQYF. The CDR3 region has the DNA TGCGCCAGCACCGAGGGACAGAAAGCCTACGAGCAGTACTTC.

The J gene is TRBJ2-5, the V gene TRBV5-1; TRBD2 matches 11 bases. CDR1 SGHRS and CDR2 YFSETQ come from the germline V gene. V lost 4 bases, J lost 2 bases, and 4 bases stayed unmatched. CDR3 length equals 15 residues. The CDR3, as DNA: TGCGCCAGCAGCAGACTAGCGGGAAATCAAGAGACCCAGTACTTC. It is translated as CASSRLAGNQETQYF.

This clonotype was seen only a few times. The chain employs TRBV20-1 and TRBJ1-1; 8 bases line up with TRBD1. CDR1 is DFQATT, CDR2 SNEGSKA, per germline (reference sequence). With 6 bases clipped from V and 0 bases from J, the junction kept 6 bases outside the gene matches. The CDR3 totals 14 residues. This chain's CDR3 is CSAIRDRMNTEAFF. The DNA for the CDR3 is TGCAGTGCAATTAGGGACAGGATGAACACTGAAGCTTTCTTT.

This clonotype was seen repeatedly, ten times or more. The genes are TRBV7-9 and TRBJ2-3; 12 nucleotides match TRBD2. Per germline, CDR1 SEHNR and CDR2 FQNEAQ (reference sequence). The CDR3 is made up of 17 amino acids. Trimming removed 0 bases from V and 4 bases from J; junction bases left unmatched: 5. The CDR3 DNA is TGTGCCAGCAGCTTAGCGCGACTAGCGGGGGCCTCAGATACGCAGTATTTT. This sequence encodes CASSLARLAGASDTQYF.

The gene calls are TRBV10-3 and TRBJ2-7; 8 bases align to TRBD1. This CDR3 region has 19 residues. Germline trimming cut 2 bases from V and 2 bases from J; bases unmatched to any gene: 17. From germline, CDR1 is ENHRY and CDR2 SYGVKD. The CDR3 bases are TGTGCCATCAGTGAGCAAACAGGGGGGAGACCCCAAAGTACCTACGAGCAGTACTTC. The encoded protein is CAISEQTGGRPQSTYEQYF.

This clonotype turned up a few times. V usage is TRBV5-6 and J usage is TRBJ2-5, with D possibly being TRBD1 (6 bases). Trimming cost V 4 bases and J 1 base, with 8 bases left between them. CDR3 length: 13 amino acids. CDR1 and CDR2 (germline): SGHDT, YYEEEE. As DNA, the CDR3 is TGTGCCAGCAGCGCGACAGGCCAAGAGACCCAGTACTTC. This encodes CASSATGQETQYF.

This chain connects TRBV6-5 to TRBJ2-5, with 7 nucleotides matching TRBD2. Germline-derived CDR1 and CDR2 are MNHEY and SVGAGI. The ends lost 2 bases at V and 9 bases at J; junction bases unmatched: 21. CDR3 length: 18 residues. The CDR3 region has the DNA TGTGCCAGCAGTTACATCGGGGAAGGAGACCCCCACCGGGAGGCCCAGTACTTC. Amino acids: CASSYIGEGDPHREAQYF.

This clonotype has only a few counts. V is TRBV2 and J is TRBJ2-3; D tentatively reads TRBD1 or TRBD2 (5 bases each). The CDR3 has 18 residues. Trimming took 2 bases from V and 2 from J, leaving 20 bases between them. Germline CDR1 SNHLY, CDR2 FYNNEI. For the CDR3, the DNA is TGTGCCAGCAGTGAACCGTGGGGAGAGGGGCCTCACACAGATACGCAGTATTTT. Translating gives CASSEPWGEGPHTDTQYF.

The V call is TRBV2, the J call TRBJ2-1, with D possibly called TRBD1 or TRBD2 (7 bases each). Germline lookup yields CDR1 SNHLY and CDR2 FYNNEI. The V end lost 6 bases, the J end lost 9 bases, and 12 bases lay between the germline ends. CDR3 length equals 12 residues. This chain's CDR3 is CASSRGEGEQFF. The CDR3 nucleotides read TGTGCCAGCAGCAGGGGGGAGGGTGAGCAGTTCTTC.

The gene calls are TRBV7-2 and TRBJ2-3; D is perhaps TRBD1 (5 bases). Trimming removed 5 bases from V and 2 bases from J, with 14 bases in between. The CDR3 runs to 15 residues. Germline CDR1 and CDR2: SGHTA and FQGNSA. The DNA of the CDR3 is TGTGCCAGCAGCCCTGACAGAGCAAACACAGATACGCAGTATTTT. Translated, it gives CASSPDRANTDTQYF.

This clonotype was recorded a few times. CDR3 loop: CASYYSGTGYTEAFF. DNA for the CDR3: TGTGCCAGCTATTACAGCGGGACAGGGTACACTGAAGCTTTCTTT. V usage is TRBV6-5 and J usage is TRBJ1-1; TRBD1 matches at 9 bases. Germline V lookup: CDR1 MNHEY, CDR2 SVGAGI. The CDR3 has 15 residues. The J segment lost 3 bases and the V segment lost 8 bases, leaving 10 bases of the junction unmatched.

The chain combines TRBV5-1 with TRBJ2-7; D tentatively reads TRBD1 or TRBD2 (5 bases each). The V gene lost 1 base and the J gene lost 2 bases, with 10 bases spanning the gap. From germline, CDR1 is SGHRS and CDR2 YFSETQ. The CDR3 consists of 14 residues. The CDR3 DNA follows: TGCGCCAGCAGCTTGAGACTGGGGGCCTACGAGCAGTACTTC. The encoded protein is CASSLRLGAYEQYF.

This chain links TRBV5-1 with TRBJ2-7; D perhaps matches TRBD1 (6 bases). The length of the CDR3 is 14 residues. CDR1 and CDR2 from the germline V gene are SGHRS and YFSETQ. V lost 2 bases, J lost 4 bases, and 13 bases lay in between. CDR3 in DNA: TGCGCCAGCAGCTTTGCCCCAGGGGAATACGAGCAGTACTTC. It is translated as CASSFAPGEYEQYF.

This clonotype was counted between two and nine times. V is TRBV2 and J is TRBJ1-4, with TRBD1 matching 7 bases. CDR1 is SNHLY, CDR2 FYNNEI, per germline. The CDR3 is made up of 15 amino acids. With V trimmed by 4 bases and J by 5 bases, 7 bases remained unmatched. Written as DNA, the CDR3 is TGTGCCAGCAGTGCCCGACAGGGACGCAATGAAAAACTGTTTTTT. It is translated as CASSARQGRNEKLFF.

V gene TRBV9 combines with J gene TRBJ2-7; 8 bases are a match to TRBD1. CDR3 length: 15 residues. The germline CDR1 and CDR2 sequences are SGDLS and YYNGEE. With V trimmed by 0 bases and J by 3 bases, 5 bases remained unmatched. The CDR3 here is CASSVGTGGIYEQYF. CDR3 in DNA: TGTGCCAGCAGCGTAGGAACAGGGGGAATCTACGAGCAGTACTTC.

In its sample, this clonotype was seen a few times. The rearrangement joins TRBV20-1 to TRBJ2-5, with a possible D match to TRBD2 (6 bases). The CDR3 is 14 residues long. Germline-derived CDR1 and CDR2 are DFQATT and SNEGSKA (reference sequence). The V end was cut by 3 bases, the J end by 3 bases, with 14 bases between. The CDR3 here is CSARSTGGEETQYF. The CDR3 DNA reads TGCAGTGCTAGGTCCACGGGCGGGGAAGAGACCCAGTACTTC.

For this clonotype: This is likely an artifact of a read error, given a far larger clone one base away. CDR3 loop: CAGSLAGSTDTQYF. In nucleotides, the CDR3 is TGTGCCGGCAGTTTAGCGGGTAGCACAGATACGCAGTATTTT. V gene TRBV12-3 or TRBV12-4 combines with J gene TRBJ2-3; TRBD2 matches at 7 bases. CDR3 length equals 14 residues.

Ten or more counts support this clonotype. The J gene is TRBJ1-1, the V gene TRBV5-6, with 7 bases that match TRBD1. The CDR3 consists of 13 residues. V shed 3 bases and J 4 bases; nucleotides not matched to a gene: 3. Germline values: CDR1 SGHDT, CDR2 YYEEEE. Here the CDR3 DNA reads TGTGCCAGCAGCTCACAGGGGAGCACTGAAGCTTTCTTT. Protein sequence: CASSSQGSTEAFF.

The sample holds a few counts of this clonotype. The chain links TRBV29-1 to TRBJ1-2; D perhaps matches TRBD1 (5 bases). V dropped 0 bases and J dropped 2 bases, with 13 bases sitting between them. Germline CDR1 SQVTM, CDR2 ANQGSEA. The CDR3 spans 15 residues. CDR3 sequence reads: CSVEEVTGGNYGYTF. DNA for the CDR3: TGCAGCGTTGAAGAGGTCACAGGAGGGAACTATGGCTACACCTTC.

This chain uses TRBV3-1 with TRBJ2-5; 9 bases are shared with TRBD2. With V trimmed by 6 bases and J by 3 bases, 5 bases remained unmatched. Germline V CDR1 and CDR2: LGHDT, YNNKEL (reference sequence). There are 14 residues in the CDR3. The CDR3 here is CASSFIAGEETQYF. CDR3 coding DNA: TGTGCCAGCAGTTTTATAGCGGGGGAAGAGACCCAGTACTTC.

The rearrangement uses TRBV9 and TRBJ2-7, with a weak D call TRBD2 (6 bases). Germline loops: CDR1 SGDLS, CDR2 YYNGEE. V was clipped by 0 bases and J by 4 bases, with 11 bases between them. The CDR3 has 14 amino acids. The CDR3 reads CASSVGRAGYEQYF. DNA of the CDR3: TGTGCCAGCAGCGTAGGGAGGGCCGGTTACGAGCAGTACTTC. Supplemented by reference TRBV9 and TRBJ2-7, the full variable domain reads DSGVTQTPKHLITATGQRVTLRCSPRSGDLSVYWYQQSLDQGLQFLIQYYNGEERAKGNILERFSAQQFPDLHSELNLSSLELGDSALYFCASSVGRAGYEQYFGPGTRLTVT.

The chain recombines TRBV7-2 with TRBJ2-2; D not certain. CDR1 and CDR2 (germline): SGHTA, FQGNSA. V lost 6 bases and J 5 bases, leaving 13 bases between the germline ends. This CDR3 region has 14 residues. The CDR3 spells CASSPIPRTGELFF. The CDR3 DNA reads TGTGCCAGCAGTCCGATCCCCAGGACCGGGGAGCTGTTTTTT.

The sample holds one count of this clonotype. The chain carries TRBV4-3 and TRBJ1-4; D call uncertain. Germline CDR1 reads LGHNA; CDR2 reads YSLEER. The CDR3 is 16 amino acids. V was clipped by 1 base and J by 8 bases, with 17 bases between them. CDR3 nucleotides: TGCGCCAGCAGCCAAGTACCCCGGGCCCGAGGCGAAAAACTGTTTTTT. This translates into CASSQVPRARGEKLFF.

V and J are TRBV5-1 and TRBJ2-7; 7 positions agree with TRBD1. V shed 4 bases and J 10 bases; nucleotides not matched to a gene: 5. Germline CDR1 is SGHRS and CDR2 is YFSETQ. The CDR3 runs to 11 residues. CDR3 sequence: CASSGRDRQYF. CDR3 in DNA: TGCGCCAGCAGCGGCCGGGACAGACAGTACTTC.

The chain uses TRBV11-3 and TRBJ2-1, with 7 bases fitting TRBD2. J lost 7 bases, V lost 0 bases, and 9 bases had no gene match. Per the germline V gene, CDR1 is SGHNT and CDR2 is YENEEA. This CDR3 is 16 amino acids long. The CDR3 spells CASSLDLPGRRNEQFF. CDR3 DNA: TGTGCCAGCAGCTTAGATCTGCCCGGGAGGAGAAATGAGCAGTTCTTC.